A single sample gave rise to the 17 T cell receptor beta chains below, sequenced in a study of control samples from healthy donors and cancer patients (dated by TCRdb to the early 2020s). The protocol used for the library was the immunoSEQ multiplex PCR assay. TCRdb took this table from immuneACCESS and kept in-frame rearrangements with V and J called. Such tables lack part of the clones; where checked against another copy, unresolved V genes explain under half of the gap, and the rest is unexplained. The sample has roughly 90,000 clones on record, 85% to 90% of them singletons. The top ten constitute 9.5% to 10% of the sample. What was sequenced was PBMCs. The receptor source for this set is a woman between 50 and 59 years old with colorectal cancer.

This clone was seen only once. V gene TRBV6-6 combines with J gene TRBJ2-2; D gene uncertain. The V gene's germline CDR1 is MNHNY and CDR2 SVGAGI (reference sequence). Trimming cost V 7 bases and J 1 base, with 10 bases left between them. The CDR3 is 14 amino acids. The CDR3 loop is CASNSLMNTGELFF. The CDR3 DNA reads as TGTGCCAGCAATTCCCTGATGAACACCGGGGAGCTGTTTTTT.

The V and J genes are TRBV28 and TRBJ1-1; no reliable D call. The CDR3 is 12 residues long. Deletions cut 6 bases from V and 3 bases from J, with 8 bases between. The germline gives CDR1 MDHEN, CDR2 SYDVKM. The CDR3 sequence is CASRPGDTEAFF. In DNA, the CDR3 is TGTGCCAGCAGACCGGGAGACACTGAAGCTTTCTTT.

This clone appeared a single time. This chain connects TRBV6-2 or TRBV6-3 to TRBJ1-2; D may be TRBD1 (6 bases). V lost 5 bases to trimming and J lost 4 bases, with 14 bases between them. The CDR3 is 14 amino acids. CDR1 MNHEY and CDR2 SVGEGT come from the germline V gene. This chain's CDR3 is CASSPGQGSYGYTF. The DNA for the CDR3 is TGTGCCAGCAGTCCCGGCCAGGGGAGCTATGGCTACACCTTC.

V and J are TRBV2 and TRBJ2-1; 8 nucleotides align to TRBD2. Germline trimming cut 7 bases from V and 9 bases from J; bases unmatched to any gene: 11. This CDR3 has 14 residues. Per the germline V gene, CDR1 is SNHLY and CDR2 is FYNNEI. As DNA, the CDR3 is TGTGCCAGCATGGTTGGCGGGGGGCATCTTGAGCAGTTCTTC. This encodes CASMVGGGHLEQFF.

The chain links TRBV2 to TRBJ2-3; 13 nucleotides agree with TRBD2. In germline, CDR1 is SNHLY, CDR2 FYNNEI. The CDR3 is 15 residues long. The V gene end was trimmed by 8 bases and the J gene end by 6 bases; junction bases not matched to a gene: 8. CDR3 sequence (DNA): TGTGCCAGCCTAAGACTAGCGGGGGGTAAGGATACGCAGTATTTT. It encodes CASLRLAGGKDTQYF.

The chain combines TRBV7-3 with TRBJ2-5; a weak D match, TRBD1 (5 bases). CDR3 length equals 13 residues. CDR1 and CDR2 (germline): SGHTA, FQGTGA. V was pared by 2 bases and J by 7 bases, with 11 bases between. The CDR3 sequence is CASSLVRQGTQYF. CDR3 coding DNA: TGTGCCAGCAGCTTAGTGCGCCAGGGGACCCAGTACTTC.

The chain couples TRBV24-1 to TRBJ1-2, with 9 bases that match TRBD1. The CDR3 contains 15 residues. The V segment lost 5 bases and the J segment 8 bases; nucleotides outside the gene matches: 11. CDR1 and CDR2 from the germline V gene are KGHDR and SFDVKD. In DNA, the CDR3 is TGTGCCACCAGTGTGGGGACAGGGACAAGTTCAGGCTACACCTTC. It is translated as CATSVGTGTSSGYTF.

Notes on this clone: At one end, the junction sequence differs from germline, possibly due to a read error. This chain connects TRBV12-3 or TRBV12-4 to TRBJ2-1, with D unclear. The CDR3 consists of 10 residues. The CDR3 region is CASSLISVIF. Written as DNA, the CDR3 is TGTGCCAGCAGTTTAATCAGCGTCATCTTC.

The CDR3 sequence is CASRMAGVTNYGYTF. As DNA, the CDR3 is TGTGCCAGCAGAATGGCAGGGGTTACTAACTATGGCTACACCTTC. V gene TRBV6-5 combines with J gene TRBJ1-2; possible D gene TRBD1, 6 bases. CDR3 size: 15 residues. Between the trimmed V and J ends, which lost 6 bases and 0 bases, there was a span of 14 bases. From germline, CDR1 is MNHEY and CDR2 SVGAGI.

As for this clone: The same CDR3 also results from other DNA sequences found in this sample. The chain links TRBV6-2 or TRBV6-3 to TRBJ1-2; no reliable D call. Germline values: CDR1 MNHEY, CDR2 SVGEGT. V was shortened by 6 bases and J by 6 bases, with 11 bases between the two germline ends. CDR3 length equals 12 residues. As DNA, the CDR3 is TGTGCCAGCAGCGTCACAGCCCATGGCTACACCTTC. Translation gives CASSVTAHGYTF.

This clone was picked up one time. For the CDR3, the DNA is TGTGCCTGGACCGCCGGGACAGTGAGGGGGAACACTGAAGCTTTCTTT. Translation: CAWTAGTVRGNTEAFF. The rearrangement joins TRBV30 to TRBJ1-1; 7 bases are a match to TRBD1. The CDR3 totals 16 residues. Germline V CDR1 and CDR2: GTSNPN, SVGIG (reference sequence). With 4 bases clipped from V and 1 base from J, the junction kept 12 bases outside the gene matches.

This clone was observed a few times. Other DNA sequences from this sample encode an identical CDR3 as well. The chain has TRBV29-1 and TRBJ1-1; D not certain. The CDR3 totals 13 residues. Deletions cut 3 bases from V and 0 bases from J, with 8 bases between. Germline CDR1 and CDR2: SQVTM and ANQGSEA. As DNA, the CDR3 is TGCAGCGTTGATAAGGCCATGAACACTGAAGCTTTCTTT. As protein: CSVDKAMNTEAFF.

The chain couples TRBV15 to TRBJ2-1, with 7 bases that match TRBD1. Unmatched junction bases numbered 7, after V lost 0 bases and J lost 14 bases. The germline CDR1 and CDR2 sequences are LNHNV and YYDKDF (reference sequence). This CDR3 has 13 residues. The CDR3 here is CATSRDELQGKFF. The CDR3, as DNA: TGTGCCACCAGCAGAGATGAATTACAGGGGAAGTTCTTC.

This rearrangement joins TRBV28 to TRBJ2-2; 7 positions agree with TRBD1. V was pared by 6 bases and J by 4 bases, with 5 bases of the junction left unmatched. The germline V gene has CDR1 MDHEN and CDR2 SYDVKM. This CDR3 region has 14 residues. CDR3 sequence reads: CASSEYRGTGELFF. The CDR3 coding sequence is TGTGCCAGCAGCGAATACAGGGGCACCGGGGAGCTGTTTTTT.

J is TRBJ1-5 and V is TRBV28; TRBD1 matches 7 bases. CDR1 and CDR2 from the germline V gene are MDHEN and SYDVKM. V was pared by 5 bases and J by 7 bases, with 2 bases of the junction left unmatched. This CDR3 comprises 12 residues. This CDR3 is CASSTGDQPQHF. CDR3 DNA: TGTGCCAGCAGTACAGGGGACCAGCCCCAGCATTTT.

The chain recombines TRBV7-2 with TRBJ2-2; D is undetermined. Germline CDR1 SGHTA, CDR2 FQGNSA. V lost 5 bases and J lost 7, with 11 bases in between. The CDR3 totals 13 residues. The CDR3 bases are TGTGCCAGCAGCCCGCTCCTAGACGGGGAGCTGTTTTTT. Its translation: CASSPLLDGELFF.

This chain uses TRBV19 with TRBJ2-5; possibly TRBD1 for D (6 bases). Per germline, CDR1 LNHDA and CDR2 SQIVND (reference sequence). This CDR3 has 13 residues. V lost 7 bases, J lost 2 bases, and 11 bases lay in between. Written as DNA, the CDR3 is TGTGCCAGTAAACCCACAGGGCAAGAGACCCAGTACTTC. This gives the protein CASKPTGQETQYF.